This T cell receptor (beta chain) was sequenced for a study of PD-1 blockade in classical Hodgkin lymphoma. General study points: Newly diagnosed patients were reported to exhibit reduced baseline TCR diversity relative to healthy donors.

Relapse was seen in all patients after autologous stem cell transplantation, and brentuximab vedotin exposure was variable. As to this clone: Its antigen is not identified.

Germline values: CDR1 WNHNN, CDR2 SYGVQD (reference sequence). This CDR3 spans 13 amino acids. Trimming removed 10 bases from V and 0 bases from J, with 13 bases in between. Clones were read by immunoSEQ multiplex PCR, and TCRdb kept only the in-frame ones, dropping some. The table lists around 25,000 clones, approximately 64% of them singletons. The J gene is TRBJ2-7, the V gene TRBV10-1; D not certain. The receptor comes from a human donor with classical Hodgkin lymphoma. The sequencing used peripheral blood mononuclear cells (PBMCs), collected before the second cycle of nivolumab. As DNA, the CDR3 is TGCGCCAAACACGTCGCCAGCTCCTACGAGCAGTACTTC. Residues: CAKHVASSYEQYF.